The rows below give T cell receptor beta chains drawn from one sample of a study of tumor-infiltrating lymphocytes in primary liver carcinoma. TCRdb analysed the multiplex PCR reads with MiXCR anew, one entry per CDR3 protein. The table has 100,000 or so distinct CDR3 sequences, around two thirds seen once. Input material: liver tumor tissue from sampling region 2. Receptor source: a woman aged 60-75 years with primary liver carcinoma and hepatitis B virus infection. Both conserved end residues are part of each CDR3. The order of the fields is clone size, D gene, V gene, J gene, CDR3 DNA, CDR3 protein. A D gene is named only where the DNA matches it firmly. Clone size is shown for a subset of rows, as once, few, many or a class of expanded clone.

size: -
D: TRBD2
V: TRBV4-1
J: TRBJ2-7
DNA: TGCGCCAGCAGCCAAGGTCCAAGGGACTATGAGCAGTACTTC
CDR3: CASSQGPRDYEQYF

size: -
D: TRBD2
V: TRBV11-2
J: TRBJ2-1
DNA: TGCACCAGCAGCAGGACTAGCGGGGCAGAGCAGTTCTTC
CDR3: CTSSRTSGAEQFF

size: few
D: TRBD1
V: TRBV5-1
J: TRBJ1-2
DNA: TGCGCCAGCAGCGAACCGGGACAGGGGGCGCGGGGCTACACCTTC
CDR3: CASSEPGQGARGYTF

size: -
D: -
V: TRBV28
J: TRBJ1-1
DNA: TGTGCCAGCAGTTTGGCAGCCATGGTGAACACTGAAGCTATCTTT
CDR3: CASSLAAMVNTEAIF

size: many
D: -
V: TRBV7-9
J: TRBJ1-2
DNA: TGTGCCAGCAGCTTAGCTAACTATGGCTACACCTTC
CDR3: CASSLANYGYTF

size: -
D: TRBD2
V: TRBV25-1
J: TRBJ2-1
DNA: TGTGCCAGCAGTGAGACTAGCGGGGGGTCCAACAATGAGCAGTTCTTC
CDR3: CASSETSGGSNNEQFF

size: few
D: -
V: TRBV2
J: TRBJ1-2
DNA: TGTGCCAGCATGGGTCAGCTTAACTATGGCTACACCTTC
CDR3: CASMGQLNYGYTF

size: few
D: TRBD1
V: TRBV15
J: TRBJ2-7
DNA: TGTGCCACCAGCAGGGGAACAGGGGTCCCCAGCTACGAGCAGTACTTC
CDR3: CATSRGTGVPSYEQYF

size: once
D: -
V: TRBV11-2
J: TRBJ2-7
DNA: TGTGCCAGCAGCTTAGGCGTACTCTCCTACGAGCAATACTTC
CDR3: CASSLGVLSYEQYF

size: many
D: TRBD1
V: TRBV7-8
J: TRBJ1-1
DNA: TGTGCCAGCAGCTTAGTAACAGGGGCGAACACTGAAGCTTTCTTT
CDR3: CASSLVTGANTEAFF

size: -
D: -
V: TRBV6-2/TRBV6-3
J: TRBJ2-1
DNA: TGTATCAGCAGTTACGGGCGAGATGAGCAGTTCTTC
CDR3: CISSYGRDEQFF

size: -
D: -
V: TRBV1
J: TRBJ2-3
DNA: TGCACCAGCAGTATAGGACTAGCGAGTTCCACAGATACGCAGTATTTT
CDR3: CTSSIGLASSTDTQYF